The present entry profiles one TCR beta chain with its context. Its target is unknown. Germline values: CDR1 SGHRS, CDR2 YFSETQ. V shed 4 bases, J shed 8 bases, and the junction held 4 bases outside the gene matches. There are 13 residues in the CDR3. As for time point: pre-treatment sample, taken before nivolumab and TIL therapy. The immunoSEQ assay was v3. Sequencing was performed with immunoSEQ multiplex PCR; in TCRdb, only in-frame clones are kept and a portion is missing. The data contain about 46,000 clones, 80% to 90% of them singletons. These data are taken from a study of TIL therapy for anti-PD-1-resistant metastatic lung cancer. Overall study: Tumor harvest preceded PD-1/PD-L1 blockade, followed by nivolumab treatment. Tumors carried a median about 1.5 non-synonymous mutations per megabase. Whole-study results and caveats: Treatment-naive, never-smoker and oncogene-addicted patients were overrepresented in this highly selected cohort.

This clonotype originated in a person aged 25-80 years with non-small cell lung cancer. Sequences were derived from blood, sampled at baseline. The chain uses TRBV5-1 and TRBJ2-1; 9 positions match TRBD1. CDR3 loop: CASSRDRADEQFF. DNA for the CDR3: TGCGCCAGCAGCAGGGACAGGGCCGATGAGCAGTTCTTC. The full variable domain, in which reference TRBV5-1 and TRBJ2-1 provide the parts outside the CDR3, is KAGVTQTPRYLIKTRGQQVTLSCSPISGHRSVSWYQQTPGQGLQFLFEYFSETQRNKGNFPGRFSGRQFSNSRSEMNVSTLELGDSALYLCASSRDRADEQFFGPGTRLTVL.